This T cell receptor (beta chain) was identified in a study of blood T cell repertoires in COVID-19. Study background: The United States, Italy and Spain provided the acute and convalescent COVID-19 samples.

This clone was picked up one time. In the study's own analysis: Estimates of nucleated cell counts were drawn from the amplification of reference gene primers. Libraries were prepared by immunoSEQ multiplex PCR; TCRdb keeps only in-frame clonotypes and omits some of them. The V and J calls and the clone size are those of that table, but D and trimming were determined from the DNA. The data hold 4,000 to 6,000 clones, with nearly 90% observed a single time. Trimming stripped 0 bases from V and 12 bases from J, with 18 bases between. The CDR3 runs 16 residues. The germline gives CDR1 MNHEY, CDR2 SMNVEV (reference sequence).

The chain couples TRBV27 to TRBJ1-6; a possible D gene is TRBD1 (5 bases). Sequencing was performed on peripheral blood. This TCR was sampled from a woman older than 75 with acute or convalescent COVID-19. In nucleotides, the CDR3 is TGTGCCAGCAGTTTATCCTTAACAGCCCAAAGGGGACCCCTCCACTTT. Amino acids: CASSLSLTAQRGPLHF.